Listed below are T cell receptor beta chains from one sample, sequenced in a study of OX40 agonist ivuxolimab in advanced cancers. Profiled with immunoSEQ multiplex PCR; TCRdb holds only in-frame clones, not every one. The sample shows 45,000 to 55,000 clones, approximately 84% of them seen only once. The specimen was CD4+ or CD8+ T cells sorted from blood, collected in a trial of the OX40 agonist ivuxolimab. The receptors derive from an adult with an advanced solid tumor such as melanoma, head and neck, liver or kidney cancer. CDR3s include the opening cysteine and the closing phenylalanine or tryptophan. D genes are given only for firm matches. Some rows mark clone size as missing; the rest say once, few, many or name a class of expanded clone.

TRBJ1-1 . TRBV6-5 . TGTGCCAGCAGTTATGTAGGTGCCCAAGTAGCTTTCTTT CASSYVGAQVAFF
TRBJ1-5 . TRBV19 few TGTGCCAGTAGTATCTCGGGACAAGTCAATCAGCCCCAGCATTTT CASSISGQVNQPQHF
TRBJ2-1 . TRBV7-9 . TGTGCCAGCAGCTCTTCCGGACGGTCGCTCTCCTACAATGAGCAGTTCTTC CASSSSGRSLSYNEQFF
TRBJ2-2 . TRBV19 . TGTGCCAGTAGTCAGGGCCCCTACAACACCGGGGAGCTGTTTTTT CASSQGPYNTGELFF
TRBJ2-7 . TRBV9 . TGTGCCAGCAGCTCCCTGCGCGAGCAGTACTTC CASSSLREQYF
TRBJ1-2 TRBD1 TRBV10-3 . TGTGCCTCCCGGGGGATACAGGGGGCGGATGGCTACACCTTC CASRGIQGADGYTF
TRBJ1-4 . TRBV18 . TGTGCCAGCACGCAGGGTTTAAATGAAAAACTGTTTTTT CASTQGLNEKLFF
TRBJ1-2 . TRBV7-2 . TGTGCCAGCAGCTTAATGGGGTTTGGGGGCTACACCTTC CASSLMGFGGYTF
TRBJ1-6 TRBD1 TRBV7-8 . TGTGCCAGCAGCTTCCTTGCAGGGGGCGAATCACCCCTCCACTTT CASSFLAGGESPLHF
TRBJ2-5 . TRBV5-4 few TGTGCCAGCAGCGACCACAGGGTTGGGGGGGAGACCCAGTACTTC CASSDHRVGGETQYF
TRBJ1-1 . TRBV30 . TGTGCCTGGAGTGTCGACAGCCGGTCAACTGAAGCTTTCTTT CAWSVDSRSTEAFF
TRBJ2-1 . TRBV10-3 . TGTGCCATCAGTGAAGGGCGGCCGACCAAGGGGAATGAGCAGTTCTTC CAISEGRPTKGNEQFF
TRBJ2-4 . TRBV19 . TGTGCCAGTAGGAAAACAGGGATAATAAAAAACATTCAGTACTTC CASRKTGIIKNIQYF
TRBJ2-7 . TRBV7-2 . TGTGCCAGCAGCTTAGGGAGGGCAGGACTTTCCTACGAGCAGTACTTC CASSLGRAGLSYEQYF
TRBJ2-7 . TRBV27 . TGTGCCAGCAGTTTACGCCCAACCTACGAGCAGTACTTC CASSLRPTYEQYF